The rows below give T cell receptor beta chains drawn from one sample of a study of cytomegalovirus exposure and HLA in healthy donors. The method was immunoSEQ multiplex PCR; TCRdb's version includes in-frame clones alone and lacks a portion of them. The sample includes 73,000 or so clones, roughly 73% of them seen just once. The material sequenced was PBMCs. These receptor sequences come from a woman between 40 and 50 years old in good health and CMV-seropositive. The CDR3 runs from the conserved cysteine through the conserved F or W. The order of the fields is J gene, V gene, D gene, clone size, CDR3 DNA, CDR3 protein. The D gene is left open where the match is weak. The size entry is marked missing in some rows and otherwise reads once, few, many or a size class.

J: TRBJ1-2
V: TRBV6-6
D: TRBD1
size: -
DNA: TGTGCCAGCAGTTCTTCCGGGACAGGTAACGGCTACACCTTC
CDR3: CASSSSGTGNGYTF

J: TRBJ2-1
V: TRBV2
D: -
size: -
DNA: TGTGCCAGCAGTGAAGCGGACAGCTCCTACAATGAGCAGTTCTTC
CDR3: CASSEADSSYNEQFF

J: TRBJ1-6
V: TRBV28
D: TRBD1
size: -
DNA: TGTGCCAGCAGTTTAATTACGGTGACAGGGAATTCACCCCTCCACTTT
CDR3: CASSLITVTGNSPLHF

J: TRBJ1-1
V: TRBV19
D: -
size: -
DNA: TGTGCCAGTAGTATGACTGTGTCCGTCGGAGCTTTCTTT
CDR3: CASSMTVSVGAFF

J: TRBJ2-7
V: TRBV28
D: -
size: -
DNA: TGTGCCAGCAGTCTCTACAGCCGCGTCCTGGGCTACGAGCAGTACTTC
CDR3: CASSLYSRVLGYEQYF

J: TRBJ2-7
V: TRBV11-3
D: -
size: few
DNA: TGTGCCAGCAGCTTAGGAGGAGGACCCTACGAGCAGTACTTC
CDR3: CASSLGGGPYEQYF

J: TRBJ1-5
V: TRBV19
D: -
size: few
DNA: TGTGCCGGTGCGGGGGGGGATAGCAATCAGCCCCAGCATTTT
CDR3: CAGAGGDSNQPQHF

J: TRBJ2-5
V: TRBV5-1
D: TRBD2
size: -
DNA: TGCGCCAGCAGCTTGAATGTAGCGGGAGGCGAGACCCAGTACTTC
CDR3: CASSLNVAGGETQYF

J: TRBJ2-5
V: TRBV6-1
D: -
size: few
DNA: TGTGCCAGCAGCCTAGATAGGGGATGGGAGACCCAGTACTTC
CDR3: CASSLDRGWETQYF

J: TRBJ1-1
V: TRBV7-9
D: -
size: -
DNA: TGTGCCAGCAGCTTAGCTTCAGGGTCTGAAGCTTTCTTT
CDR3: CASSLASGSEAFF

J: TRBJ2-2
V: TRBV2
D: -
size: -
DNA: TGTGCCAGCAGTCCCCAGGGTACCGGGGAGCTGTTTTTT
CDR3: CASSPQGTGELFF

J: TRBJ2-7
V: TRBV18
D: TRBD2
size: once
DNA: TGTGCCAGCTCACCACCTAGGATCAGATCGGGACTAGCGGGAGGCGAGCAGTACTTC
CDR3: CASSPPRIRSGLAGGEQYF

J: TRBJ2-2
V: TRBV7-3
D: TRBD1
size: -
DNA: TGTGCCAGCACCCGACAGGGCGACACCGGGGAGCTGTTTTTT
CDR3: CASTRQGDTGELFF

J: TRBJ1-5
V: TRBV9
D: -
size: -
DNA: TGTGCCAGCAGCGCCACCGGGACTCGAAATCAGCCCCAGCATTTT
CDR3: CASSATGTRNQPQHF

J: TRBJ1-4
V: TRBV6-6
D: -
size: -
DNA: TGTGCCAGCAATAGGGACTCAGCTAATGAAAAACTGTTTTTT
CDR3: CASNRDSANEKLFF

J: TRBJ2-1
V: TRBV19
D: -
size: -
DNA: TGTGCCAGTCATACAGGGAATGAGCAGTTCTTC
CDR3: CASHTGNEQFF